The entry below describes one TCR beta chain. Its matching antigen is unknown. Every one of the donors was a Caucasian adult that lived in Nashville, Tennessee. The sample comes from a study of shared clonotypes between healthy human individuals. Study outcomes and limitations: It was anticipated that sequencing depth would influence how many clonotypes donors shared. Clonotypes shared by all four sorted-subset donors had higher generation probabilities than non-shared clonotypes.

The assay was immunoSEQ multiplex PCR, and TCRdb's table has in-frame clones only and misses some. The sample has roughly 2.5 million clones; around nine tenths are singletons. V was clipped by 8 bases and J by 1 base, with 17 bases between them. The germline V gene has CDR1 ENHRY and CDR2 SYGVKD. The CDR3 runs 15 residues. Sequencing input: naive CD4+ T cells sorted from blood. This sample's subset: CD45RA+ positively selected. The receptor was derived from a man between 18 and 29 years old in good health. The chain uses TRBV10-3 and TRBJ1-2, with a tentative D call TRBD1 (6 bases). CDR3 loop: CAIRRLDSDNYGYTF. The CDR3 DNA reads TGTGCCATCCGACGCCTGGACAGCGATAACTATGGCTACACCTTC.